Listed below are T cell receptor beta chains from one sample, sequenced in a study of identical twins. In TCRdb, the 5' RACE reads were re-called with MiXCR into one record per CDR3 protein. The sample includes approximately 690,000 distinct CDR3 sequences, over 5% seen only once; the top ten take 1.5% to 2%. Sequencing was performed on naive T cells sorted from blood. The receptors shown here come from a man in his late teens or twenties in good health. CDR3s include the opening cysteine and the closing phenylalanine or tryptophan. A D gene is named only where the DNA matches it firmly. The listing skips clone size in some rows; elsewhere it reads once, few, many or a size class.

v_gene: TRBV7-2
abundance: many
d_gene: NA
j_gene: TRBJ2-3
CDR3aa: CASSLAGGLGMFDTQYF
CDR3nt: TGTGCCAGCAGCTTAGCGGGCGGTCTAGGGATGTTCGATACGCAGTATTTT

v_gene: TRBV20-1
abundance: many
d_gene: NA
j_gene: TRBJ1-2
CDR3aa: CSATANHYGYTF
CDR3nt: TGCAGTGCTACAGCTAATCACTATGGCTACACCTTC

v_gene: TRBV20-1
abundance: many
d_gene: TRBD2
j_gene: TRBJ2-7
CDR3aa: CSARDITGGPYEQYF
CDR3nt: TGCAGTGCTAGAGATATCACGGGAGGGCCCTACGAGCAGTACTTC

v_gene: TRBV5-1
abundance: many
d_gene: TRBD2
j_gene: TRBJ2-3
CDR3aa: CASSSTTSGDYTDTQYF
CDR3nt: TGCGCCAGCAGCTCGACGACTAGCGGGGATTACACAGATACGCAGTATTTT

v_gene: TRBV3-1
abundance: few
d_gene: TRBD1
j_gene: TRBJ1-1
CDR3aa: CASSQEVGTGDAFF
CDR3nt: TGTGCCAGCAGCCAAGAAGTGGGAACAGGGGACGCTTTCTTT

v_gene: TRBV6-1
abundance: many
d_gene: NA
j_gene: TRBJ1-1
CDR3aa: CASSDQSYTEAFF
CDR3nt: TGTGCCAGCAGTGACCAATCGTATACTGAAGCTTTCTTT

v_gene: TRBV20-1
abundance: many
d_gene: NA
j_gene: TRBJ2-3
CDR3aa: CSARAGFTPDTQYF
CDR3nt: TGCAGTGCTAGAGCAGGGTTCACACCAGATACGCAGTATTTT

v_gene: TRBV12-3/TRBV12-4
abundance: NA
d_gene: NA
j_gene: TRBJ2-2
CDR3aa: CASDPGNGELFF
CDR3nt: TGTGCCAGCGACCCAGGGAACGGGGAGCTGTTTTTT

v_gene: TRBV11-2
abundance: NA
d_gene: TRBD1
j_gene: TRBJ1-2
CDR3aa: CASSLEVGQIPYGYTF
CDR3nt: TGTGCCAGCAGCTTAGAAGTGGGACAGATCCCCTATGGCTACACCTTC

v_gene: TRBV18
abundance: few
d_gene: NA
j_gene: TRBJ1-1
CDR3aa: CASSPTTRGDAFF
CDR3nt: TGTGCCAGCTCACCTACGACAAGGGGAGATGCTTTCTTT

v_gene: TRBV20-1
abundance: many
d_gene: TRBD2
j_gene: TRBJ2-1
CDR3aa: CSGDREDNEQFF
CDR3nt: TGCAGCGGGGACCGGGAGGACAATGAGCAGTTCTTC

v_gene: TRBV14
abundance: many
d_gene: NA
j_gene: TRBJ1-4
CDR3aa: CASSQGQLNEKLFF
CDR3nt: TGTGCCAGCAGCCAAGGGCAGCTTAATGAAAAACTGTTTTTT

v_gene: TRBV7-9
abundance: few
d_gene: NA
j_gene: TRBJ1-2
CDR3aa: CASTRAGLNYGYTF
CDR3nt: TGTGCCAGCACACGGGCAGGTTTAAACTATGGCTACACCTTC

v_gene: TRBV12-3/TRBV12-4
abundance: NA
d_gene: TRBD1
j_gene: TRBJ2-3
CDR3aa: CASSPTNRAQGAQYF
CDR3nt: TGTGCCAGCAGCCCGACAAACCGGGCCCAGGGGGCGCAGTATTTT

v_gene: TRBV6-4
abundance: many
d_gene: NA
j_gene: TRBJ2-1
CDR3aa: CASSDSGRRRFF
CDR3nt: TGTGCCAGCAGTGACTCGGGGAGGAGGCGGTTCTTC

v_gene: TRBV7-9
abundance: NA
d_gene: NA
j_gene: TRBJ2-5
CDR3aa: CASSSDDGEMYQETQYF
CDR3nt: TGTGCCAGCAGCTCAGACGACGGGGAAATGTACCAAGAGACCCAGTACTTC

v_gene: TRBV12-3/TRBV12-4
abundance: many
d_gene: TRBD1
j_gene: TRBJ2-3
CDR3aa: CASSFRGTGQSTDTQYF
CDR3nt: TGTGCCAGCAGTTTCAGGGGGACAGGCCAAAGCACAGATACGCAGTATTTT

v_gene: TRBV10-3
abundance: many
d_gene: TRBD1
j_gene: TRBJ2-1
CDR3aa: CAISETGSTYNEQFF
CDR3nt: TGTGCCATCAGCGAGACAGGGTCAACCTACAATGAGCAGTTCTTC

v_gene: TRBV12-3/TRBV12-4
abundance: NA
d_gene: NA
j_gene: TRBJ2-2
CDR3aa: CASSLGGIETGELFF
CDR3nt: TGTGCCAGCAGTTTAGGCGGGATAGAAACCGGGGAGCTGTTTTTT

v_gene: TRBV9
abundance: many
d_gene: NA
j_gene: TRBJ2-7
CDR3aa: CASSVGVVSYEQYF
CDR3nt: TGTGCCAGCAGCGTGGGGGTAGTCTCCTACGAGCAGTACTTC

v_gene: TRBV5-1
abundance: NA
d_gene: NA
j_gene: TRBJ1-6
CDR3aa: CASSLRGSTGDNSPLHF
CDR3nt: TGCGCCAGCAGCTTGCGCGGTTCGACGGGAGATAATTCACCCCTCCACTTT

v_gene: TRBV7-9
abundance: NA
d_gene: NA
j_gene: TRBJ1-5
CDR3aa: CASSLPGPSNQPQHF
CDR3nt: TGTGCCAGCAGCTTACCGGGGCCCAGCAATCAGCCCCAGCATTTT

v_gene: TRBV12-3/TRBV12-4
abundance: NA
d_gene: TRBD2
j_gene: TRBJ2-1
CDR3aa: CASSLGTSGSLEQFF
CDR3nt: TGTGCCAGCAGTTTAGGGACTAGCGGGAGCCTAGAGCAGTTCTTC

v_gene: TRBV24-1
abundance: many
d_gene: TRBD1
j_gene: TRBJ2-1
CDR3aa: CATSDQGASYNEQFF
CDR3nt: TGTGCCACCAGTGACCAGGGGGCTTCCTACAATGAGCAGTTCTTC

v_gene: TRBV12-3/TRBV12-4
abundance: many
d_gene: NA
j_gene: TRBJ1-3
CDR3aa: CASSSGWTIYF
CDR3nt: TGTGCCAGCAGTAGTGGTTGGACCATATATTTT

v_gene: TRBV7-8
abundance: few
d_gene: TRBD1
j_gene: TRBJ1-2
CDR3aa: CASSLARDRDPKGYGYTF
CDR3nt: TGTGCCAGCAGCTTAGCGAGGGACAGGGATCCAAAAGGCTATGGCTACACCTTC

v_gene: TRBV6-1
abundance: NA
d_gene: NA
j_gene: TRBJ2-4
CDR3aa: CASSETLAKNIQYF
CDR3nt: TGTGCCAGCAGTGAAACCCTAGCCAAAAACATTCAGTACTTC

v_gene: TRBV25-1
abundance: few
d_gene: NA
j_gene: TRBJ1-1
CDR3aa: CASGTRTNTEAFF
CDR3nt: TGTGCCAGCGGGACCAGGACCAACACTGAAGCTTTCTTT

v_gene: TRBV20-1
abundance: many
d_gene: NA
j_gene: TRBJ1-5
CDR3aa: CSARVGWDQPQHF
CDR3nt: TGCAGTGCTAGAGTTGGGTGGGATCAGCCCCAGCATTTT

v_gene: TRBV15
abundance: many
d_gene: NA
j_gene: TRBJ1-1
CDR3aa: CATSSQTPRARGNTEAFF
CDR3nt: TGTGCCACCAGCAGCCAGACTCCGAGGGCAAGGGGAAACACTGAAGCTTTCTTT

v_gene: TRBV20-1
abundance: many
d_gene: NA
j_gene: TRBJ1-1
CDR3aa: CSARVQDLEAFF
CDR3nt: TGCAGTGCTAGAGTGCAGGACCTTGAAGCTTTCTTT